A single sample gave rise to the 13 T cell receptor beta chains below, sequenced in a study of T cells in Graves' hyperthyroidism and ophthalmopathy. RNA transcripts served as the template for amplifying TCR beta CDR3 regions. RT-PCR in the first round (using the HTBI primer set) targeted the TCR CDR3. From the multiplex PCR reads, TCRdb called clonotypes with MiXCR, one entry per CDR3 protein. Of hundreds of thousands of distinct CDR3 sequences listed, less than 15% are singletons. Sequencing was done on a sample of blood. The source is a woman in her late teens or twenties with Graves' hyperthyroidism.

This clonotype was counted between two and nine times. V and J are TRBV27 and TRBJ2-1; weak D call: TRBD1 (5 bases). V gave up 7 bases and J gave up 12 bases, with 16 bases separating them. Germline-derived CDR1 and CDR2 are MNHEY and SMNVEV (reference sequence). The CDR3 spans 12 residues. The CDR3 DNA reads TGTGCCAGCAAGGGTGACTTTGGGGCGCAGTTCTTC. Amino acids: CASKGDFGAQFF.

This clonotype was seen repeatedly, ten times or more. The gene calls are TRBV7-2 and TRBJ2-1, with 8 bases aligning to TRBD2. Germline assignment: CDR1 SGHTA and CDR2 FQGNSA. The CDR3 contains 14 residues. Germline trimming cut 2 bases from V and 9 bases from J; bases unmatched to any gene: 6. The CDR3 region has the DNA TGTGCCAGCAGCTTAAGCCTTACTAGCGGTGAGCAGTTCTTC. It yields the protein CASSLSLTSGEQFF. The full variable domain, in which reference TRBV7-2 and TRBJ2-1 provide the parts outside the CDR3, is GAGVSQSPSNKVTEKGKDVELRCDPISGHTALYWYRQSLGQGLEFLIYFQGNSAPDKSGLPSDRFSAERTGGSVSTLTIQRTQQEDSAVYLCASSLSLTSGEQFFGPGTRLTVL.

CDR3: CASSPQTSRQDTQYF. The CDR3 coding sequence is TGTGCCAGCAGCCCCCAGACTAGCCGTCAAGATACGCAGTATTTT. V usage is TRBV7-3 and J usage is TRBJ2-3; 7 bases are shared with TRBD2. This CDR3 is built from 15 residues. Trimming took 5 bases from V and 5 from J; bases not matched to a gene: 10. Germline V gene sequence: CDR1 SGHTA, CDR2 FQGTGA.

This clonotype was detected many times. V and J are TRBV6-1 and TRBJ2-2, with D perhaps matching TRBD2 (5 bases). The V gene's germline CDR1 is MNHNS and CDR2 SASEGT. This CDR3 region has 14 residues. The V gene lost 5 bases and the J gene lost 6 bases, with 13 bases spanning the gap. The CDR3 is CASSSSGGPGELFF. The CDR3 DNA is TGTGCCAGCAGTTCTTCAGGAGGACCCGGGGAGCTGTTTTTT.

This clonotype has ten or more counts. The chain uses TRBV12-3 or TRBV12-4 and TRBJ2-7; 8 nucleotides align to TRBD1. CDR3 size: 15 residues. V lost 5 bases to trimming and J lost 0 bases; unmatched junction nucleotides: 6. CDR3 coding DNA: TGTGCCAGCAGTGAAGGACAGGGATTCTCCTACGAGCAGTACTTC. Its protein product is CASSEGQGFSYEQYF.

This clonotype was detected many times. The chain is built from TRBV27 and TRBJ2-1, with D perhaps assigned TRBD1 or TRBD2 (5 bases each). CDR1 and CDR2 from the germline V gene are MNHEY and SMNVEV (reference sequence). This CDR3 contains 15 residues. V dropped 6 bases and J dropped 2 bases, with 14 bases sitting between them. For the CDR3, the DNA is TGTGCCAGCAGCCTCCGGGACCATACCTACAATGAGCAGTTCTTC. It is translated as CASSLRDHTYNEQFF.

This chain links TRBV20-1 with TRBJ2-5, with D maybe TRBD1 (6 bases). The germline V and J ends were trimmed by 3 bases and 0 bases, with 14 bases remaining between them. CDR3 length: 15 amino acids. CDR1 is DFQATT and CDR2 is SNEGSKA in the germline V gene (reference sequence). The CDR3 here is CSARGAPSYQETQYF. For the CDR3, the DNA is TGCAGTGCTAGGGGGGCTCCGTCGTACCAAGAGACCCAGTACTTC.

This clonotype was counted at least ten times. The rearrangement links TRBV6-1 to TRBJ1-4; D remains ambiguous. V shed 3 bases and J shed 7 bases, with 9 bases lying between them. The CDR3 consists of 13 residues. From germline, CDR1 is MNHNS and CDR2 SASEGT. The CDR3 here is CASSELRSEKLFF. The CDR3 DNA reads TGTGCCAGCAGTGAGTTGAGGAGTGAAAAACTGTTTTTT.

The chain's CDR3 is CASSPLGAGEGQPQHF. The CDR3 DNA follows: TGTGCCAGCAGTCCCTTGGGAGCAGGGGAGGGTCAGCCCCAGCATTTT. V and J are TRBV7-9 and TRBJ1-5, with a weak D call TRBD1 (6 bases). The ends were cut back, 6 bases at V and 6 bases at J, with 21 bases in the middle. Germline-derived CDR1 and CDR2 are SEHNR and FQNEAQ (reference sequence). This CDR3 is 16 amino acids long.

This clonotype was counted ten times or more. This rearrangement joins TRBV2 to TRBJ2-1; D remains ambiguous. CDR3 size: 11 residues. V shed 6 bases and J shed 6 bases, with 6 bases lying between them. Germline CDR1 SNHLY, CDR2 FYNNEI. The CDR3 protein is CASSNFNEQFF. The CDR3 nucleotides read TGTGCCAGCAGCAACTTCAATGAGCAGTTCTTC. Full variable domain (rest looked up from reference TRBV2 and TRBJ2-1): EPEVTQTPSHQVTQMGQEVILRCVPISNHLYFYWYRQILGQKVEFLVSFYNNEISEKSEIFDDQFSVERPDGSNFTLKIRSTKLEDSAMYFCASSNFNEQFFGPGTRLTVL.

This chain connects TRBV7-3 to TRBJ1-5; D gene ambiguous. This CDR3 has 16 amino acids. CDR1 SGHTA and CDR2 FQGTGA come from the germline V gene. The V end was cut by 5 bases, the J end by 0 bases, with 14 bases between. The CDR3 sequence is CASSKPRAYSNQPQHF. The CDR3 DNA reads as TGTGCCAGCAGCAAACCTAGAGCTTATAGCAATCAGCCCCAGCATTTT. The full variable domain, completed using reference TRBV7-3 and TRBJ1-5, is GAGVSQTPSNKVTEKGKYVELRCDPISGHTALYWYRQSLGQGPEFLIYFQGTGAADDSGLPNDRFFAVRPEGSVSTLKIQRTERGDSAVYLCASSKPRAYSNQPQHFGDGTRLSIL.

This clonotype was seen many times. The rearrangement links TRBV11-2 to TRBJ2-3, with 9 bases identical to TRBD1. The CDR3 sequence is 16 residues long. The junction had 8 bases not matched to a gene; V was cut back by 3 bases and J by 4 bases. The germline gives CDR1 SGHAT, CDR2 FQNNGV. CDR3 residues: CASSFGDRVRPDTQYF. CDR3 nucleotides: TGTGCCAGCAGCTTCGGGGACAGGGTTCGACCAGATACGCAGTATTTT. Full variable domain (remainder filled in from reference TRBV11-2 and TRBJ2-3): EAGVAQSPRYKIIEKRQSVAFWCNPISGHATLYWYQQILGQGPKLLIQFQNNGVVDDSQLPKDRFSAERLKGVDSTLKIQPAKLEDSAVYLCASSFGDRVRPDTQYFGPGTRLTVL.

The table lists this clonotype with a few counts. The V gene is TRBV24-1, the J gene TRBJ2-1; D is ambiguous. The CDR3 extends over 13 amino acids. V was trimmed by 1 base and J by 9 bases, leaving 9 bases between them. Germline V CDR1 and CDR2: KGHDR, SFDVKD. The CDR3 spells CATSDFALGEQFF. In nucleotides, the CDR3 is TGTGCCACCAGTGATTTTGCGCTAGGTGAGCAGTTCTTC.